This T cell receptor beta chain was identified in a study of glioma-infiltrating T cells after dendritic cell vaccination. The overall study: The vaccine used monocyte-derived dendritic cells pulsed overnight with autologous tumor lysate. Patients received three intradermal dendritic cell vaccine injections at biweekly intervals.

Assay: immunoSEQ multiplex PCR; the TCRdb copy retains only in-frame clones and omits some. The sample has about 92,000 clones, approximately 90% seen once. The germline V gene encodes CDR1 GTSNPN and CDR2 SVGIG (reference sequence). The CDR3 runs 14 residues. Trimming took off 2 bases at V and 3 bases at J, with 12 bases between the two ends. Patients had residual fresh-frozen tumor tissue and more than two years of survival data. This sample comprised blood, obtained before dendritic cell vaccination. The clonotype originates from a human donor with glioblastoma. The chain uses TRBV30 and TRBJ2-3, with D possibly TRBD1 on 5 matching bases. The CDR3 loop reads CAWSLGAGTDTQYF. The CDR3 nucleotides read TGTGCCTGGAGTTTAGGGGCAGGTACAGATACGCAGTATTTT.